The 23 T cell receptor beta chains below all came from one sample that was sequenced in a study of blood T cells in healthy people across ages. The second PCR ran about 7 to 12 cycles with a sample-barcoded 5' primer and J-beta primers. TCRdb passed the 5' RACE reads through MiXCR, listing each CDR3 protein once. The sample yields more than 1 million distinct CDR3 sequences, over 35% seen once. Sequencing input: blood. All receptors come from a woman aged 55-75 years in good health.

This clonotype was counted between two and nine times. This rearrangement joins TRBV27 to TRBJ2-1; possibly TRBD1 for D (6 bases). Germline V gene lookup returns CDR1 MNHEY and CDR2 SMNVEV (reference sequence). V was clipped by 5 bases and J by 13 bases, with 18 bases between them. This CDR3 region has 13 residues. The CDR3 region is CASSNYRDNSQFF. CDR3 nucleotide sequence: TGTGCCAGCAGTAACTATCGGGACAACTCACAGTTCTTC.

The CDR3 here is CSARDSSGVAYEQYF. The CDR3 DNA follows: TGCAGTGCTAGAGATTCTAGTGGGGTAGCCTACGAGCAGTACTTC. V is TRBV20-1 and J is TRBJ2-4, with D unclear. Gene TRBJ2-7 matches the end of the DNA better, so the J call may be wrong. The CDR3 spans 15 residues. Germline assignment: CDR1 DFQATT and CDR2 SNEGSKA (reference sequence).

The gene calls are TRBV20-1 and TRBJ2-4; 10 positions match TRBD2. Germline V CDR1 and CDR2: DFQATT, SNEGSKA (reference sequence). The CDR3 loop spans 14 amino acids. V was pared by 5 bases and J by 13 bases, with 14 bases of the junction left unmatched. CDR3 loop: CSALAGGRAYGQYF. The DNA for the CDR3 is TGCAGTGCTTTAGCGGGAGGAAGGGCCTACGGGCAGTACTTC.

The gene calls are TRBV7-9 and TRBJ2-1; possibly TRBD2 for D (7 bases). Trimming shortened V by 1 base and J by 9 bases, and 16 bases separated the two germline ends. Germline CDR1 is SEHNR and CDR2 is FQNEAQ (reference sequence). The CDR3 consists of 15 residues. The CDR3 loop is CASSLEQGGRGEQFF. Here the CDR3 DNA reads TGTGCCAGCAGCTTAGAACAGGGCGGGAGAGGTGAGCAGTTCTTC. Filled out from reference TRBV7-9 and TRBJ2-1, the complete variable domain reads DTGVSQNPRHKITKRGQNVTFRCDPISEHNRLYWYRQTLGQGPEFLTYFQNEAQLEKSRLLSDRFSAERPKGSFSTLEIQRTEQGDSAMYLCASSLEQGGRGEQFFGPGTRLTVL.

This rearrangement joins TRBV29-1 to TRBJ1-1, with 7 positions matching TRBD1. Germline values: CDR1 SQVTM, CDR2 ANQGSEA. V shed 4 bases and J 5 bases; nucleotides not matched to a gene: 7. The CDR3 sequence is 13 residues long. The CDR3 protein is CSVATGLGTEAFF. CDR3 DNA sequence: TGCAGCGTTGCGACAGGGCTTGGGACTGAAGCTTTCTTT.

The table lists this clonotype with a few counts. The genes are TRBV20-1 and TRBJ2-3; D is unclear. The CDR3 is made up of 15 amino acids. Trimming removed 3 bases from V and 2 bases from J, with 15 bases in between. CDR1 is DFQATT, CDR2 SNEGSKA, per germline (reference sequence). The CDR3 coding sequence is TGCAGTGCTAGGTCTCTTAACGGACCCACAGATACGCAGTATTTT. Its translation is CSARSLNGPTDTQYF.

A few counts support this clonotype. This chain links TRBV27 with TRBJ2-7; D ambiguous. Per the germline V gene, CDR1 is MNHEY and CDR2 is SMNVEV (reference sequence). The CDR3 length is 14 residues. The ends were cut back, 5 bases at V and 3 bases at J, with 14 bases in the middle. CDR3 region: CASSLTIPVYEQYF. The CDR3 region has the DNA TGTGCCAGCAGTCTGACAATCCCCGTCTACGAGCAGTACTTC.

CDR3 loop: CASSYDQSTYNEQFF. In DNA form, the CDR3 reads TGTGCCAGCAGTTACGACCAGTCTACCTACAATGAGCAGTTCTTC. The V and J genes are TRBV6-2 or TRBV6-3 and TRBJ2-1; D is unclear. Looked up from germline, CDR1 is MNHEY and CDR2 is SVGEGT. V was clipped by 2 bases and J by 2 bases, with 10 bases between them. The CDR3 spans 15 residues.

There are a few counts of this clonotype. The rearrangement uses TRBV5-1 and TRBJ2-4; the D is unclear. TRBJ2-7 matches the DNA end more closely, so the J call is doubtful. The CDR3 contains 13 residues. Looked up from germline, CDR1 is SGHRS and CDR2 is YFSETQ. In DNA, the CDR3 is TGCGCCAGCAGCTTGGGTACCTTTTACGAGCAGTACTTC. This encodes CASSLGTFYEQYF.

There are a few counts of this clonotype. The J gene is TRBJ2-5, the V gene TRBV12-3 or TRBV12-4, with 9 bases aligning to TRBD2. CDR3 length: 14 amino acids. The J segment lost 3 bases and the V segment lost 1 base, leaving 0 bases of the junction unmatched. The CDR3 reads CASSLGGREETQYF. The CDR3 DNA is TGTGCCAGCAGTTTAGGCGGGAGGGAAGAGACCCAGTACTTC.

The chain combines TRBV5-1 with TRBJ2-1; perhaps TRBD2 as D (6 bases). The DNA end favors TRBJ2-7, so the J call may be wrong. CDR1 SGHRS and CDR2 YFSETQ come from the germline V gene. The CDR3 extends over 15 amino acids. The CDR3 protein is CASSREMSSYNEQYF. As DNA, the CDR3 is TGCGCCAGCAGTCGGGAGATGAGCTCCTACAATGAGCAGTACTTC.

This chain links TRBV20-1 with TRBJ2-7; possibly TRBD2 for D (6 bases). Trimming took off 6 bases at V and 1 base at J, with 16 bases between the two ends. Germline loops: CDR1 DFQATT, CDR2 SNEGSKA (reference sequence). This CDR3 spans 14 amino acids. The CDR3 loop reads CSAYGDSPSYEQYF. CDR3 DNA sequence: TGCAGTGCCTATGGGGACTCCCCTTCCTACGAGCAGTACTTC.

This clonotype was found many times. This could be a read error, since a much larger clone is one nucleotide away. The rearrangement joins TRBV5-1 to TRBJ2-7; TRBD2 is a possible D gene (5 bases). The CDR3 consists of 14 residues. V was pared by 4 bases and J by 5 bases, with 16 bases between. CDR1 is SGHRS and CDR2 is YFSETQ in the germline V gene. Here the CDR3 reads CASSVGVGADEQYF. CDR3 in DNA: TGCGCCAGCAGCGTGGGTGTGGGAGCAGACGAGCAGTACTTC.

The chain is built from TRBV20-1 and TRBJ2-7; the match to TRBD2 covers 9 bases. Germline V lookup: CDR1 DFQATT, CDR2 SNEGSKA (reference sequence). This CDR3 is built from 15 residues. The V segment lost 4 bases and the J segment 7 bases; nucleotides outside the gene matches: 14. The CDR3 sequence is CSANSLAGTSGEQYF. CDR3 DNA: TGCAGTGCTAATAGCCTAGCGGGAACCTCGGGGGAGCAGTACTTC.

Ten or more counts support this clonotype. One junction end disagrees with the germline gene, perhaps due to a read error. This chain joins TRBV2 and TRBJ2-5; D not certain. CDR1 is SNHLY and CDR2 is FYNNEI in the germline V gene. The CDR3 sequence is 11 residues long. CDR3 nucleotide sequence: TGCGCCAGCAGTGAAGTAGAGACCCAGTACTTC. This gives the protein CASSEVETQYF.

The genes are TRBV13 and TRBJ2-7, with 8 bases fitting TRBD1. The CDR3 is 16 amino acids. Per the germline V gene, CDR1 is PRHDT and CDR2 is FYEKMQ (reference sequence). V gave up 4 bases and J gave up 1 base; unmatched junction bases: 9. The CDR3 coding sequence is TGTGCCAGCAGCTCTTCGGACAGGGTAGGATCCTACGAGCAGTACTTC. It encodes CASSSSDRVGSYEQYF.

This chain connects TRBV5-4 to TRBJ2-3; 7 bases are a match to TRBD1. The germline V gene has CDR1 SGHNT and CDR2 YYREEE (reference sequence). V lost 4 bases, J lost 6 bases, and 8 bases stayed unmatched. CDR3 length equals 14 residues. CDR3 residues: CASSPGTARDTQYF. The CDR3 region has the DNA TGTGCCAGCAGCCCGGGGACAGCGAGGGATACGCAGTATTTT.

V and J are TRBV12-3 or TRBV12-4 and TRBJ1-6, with TRBD1 identical over 7 bases. The J segment lost 4 bases and the V segment lost 6 bases, leaving 9 bases of the junction unmatched. The CDR3 has 16 residues. Here the CDR3 DNA reads TGTGCCAGCAGCCCGACAGGGACCGTATATAATTCACCCCTCCACTTT. It codes for CASSPTGTVYNSPLHF.

This clonotype came up a few times. The chain combines TRBV7-2 with TRBJ1-4; 9 bases fit TRBD1. V shed 5 bases and J 4 bases; nucleotides not matched to a gene: 8. Germline V lookup: CDR1 SGHTA, CDR2 FQGNSA. The CDR3 length is 16 residues. In nucleotides, the CDR3 is TGTGCCAGCAGCAGCTGGGACAGGGAGAGTAATGAAAAACTGTTTTTT. Translated: CASSSWDRESNEKLFF.

The V gene is TRBV7-9, the J gene TRBJ2-7; the match to TRBD2 covers 13 bases. The germline V gene has CDR1 SEHNR and CDR2 FQNEAQ (reference sequence). Losses at the gene ends were 4 bases for V and 5 bases for J; bases not matched to a gene: 5. There are 15 residues in the CDR3. The CDR3 nucleotides are TGTGCCAGCAGCTCTACCGGGACTAGCGGGAACGAGCAGTACTTC. This encodes CASSSTGTSGNEQYF.

The V gene is TRBV5-6, the J gene TRBJ2-3; 10 bases match TRBD2. Germline lookup yields CDR1 SGHDT and CDR2 YYEEEE. The CDR3 has 18 residues. Germline trimming cut 0 bases from V and 5 bases from J; bases unmatched to any gene: 12. CDR3 in DNA: TGTGCCAGCAGCTTGGAGCTAGCGGGAGCGCTTGAGGAAGATACGCAGTATTTT. Translation: CASSLELAGALEEDTQYF.

The chain uses TRBV7-6 and TRBJ2-3; 9 nucleotides line up with TRBD2. V lost 1 base to trimming and J lost 2 bases; unmatched junction nucleotides: 7. The CDR3 contains 17 residues. CDR1 is SGHVS, CDR2 FNYEAQ, per germline. For the CDR3, the DNA is TGTGCCAGCAGCTTAGTTGGTAGCGGGAGTAACACAGATACGCAGTATTTT. Amino acids: CASSLVGSGSNTDTQYF.

Concerning this clonotype: This could be a read error, since a much larger clone is one nucleotide away. The chain has TRBV7-2 and TRBJ2-7; 7 bases fit TRBD1. The DNA end is more similar to TRBJ2-5, so the J call may be wrong. CDR1 is SGHTA, CDR2 FQGNSA, per germline. This CDR3 spans 14 amino acids. In DNA, the CDR3 is TGTGCCGGCAGCCCGGGACAGCCTCAAGAGACCCAGTACTTC. Its translation is CAGSPGQPQETQYF.